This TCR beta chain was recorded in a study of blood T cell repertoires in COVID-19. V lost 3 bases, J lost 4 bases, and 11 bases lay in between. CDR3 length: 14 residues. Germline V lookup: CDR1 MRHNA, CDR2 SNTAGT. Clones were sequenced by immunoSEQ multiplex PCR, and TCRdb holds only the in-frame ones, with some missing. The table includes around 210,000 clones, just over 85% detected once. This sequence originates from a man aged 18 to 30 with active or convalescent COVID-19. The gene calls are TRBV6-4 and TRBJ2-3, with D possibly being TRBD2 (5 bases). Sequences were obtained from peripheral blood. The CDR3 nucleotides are TGTGCCAGCAGTGAGGCTAGCTCGCCAGATACGCAGTATTTT. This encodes CASSEASSPDTQYF.